The sequence of this T cell receptor beta chain was determined in a study of CD8 T cells in Susac syndrome. With random hexamers, reverse transcription was performed on about 0.5 to 1 ug of RNA. TCRdb reanalysed the immunoSEQ multiplex PCR reads using MiXCR and keeps one entry per CDR3 protein. This table holds roughly 200,000 distinct CDR3 sequences, approximately 94% found once. This receptor was obtained from a human donor with Susac syndrome. Input material: CD4+ T cells from PBMCs.

The CDR3: CASSVDREYNEQFF. The CDR3 nucleotides are TGTGCCAGCAGCGTAGATAGAGAGTACAATGAGCAGTTCTTC. The V call is TRBV9, the J call TRBJ2-1; no definite D call. Germline CDR1 is SGDLS and CDR2 is YYNGEE. V lost 0 bases and J lost 4, with 8 bases in between. The CDR3 loop spans 14 amino acids.